This passage covers 7 T cell receptor beta chains from one sample sequenced in a study of cytomegalovirus exposure and HLA in healthy donors. In the PCR, 60 Vbeta and 13 Jbeta primers were used. Profiled with immunoSEQ multiplex PCR; TCRdb holds only in-frame clones, not every one. The sample yields under 200,000 clones, around 82% seen once. Sequenced sample: PBMCs. Every receptor here comes from a man aged 45-65 years in good health and CMV-seropositive.

The CDR3 nucleotides read TGTGCCAGCACCGAGAGTGGCTATGGCTACACCTTC. Amino acids: CASTESGYGYTF. The chain employs TRBV5-6 and TRBJ1-2, with D unclear. Trimming took off 6 bases at V and 4 bases at J, with 10 bases between the two ends. This CDR3 is built from 12 residues. CDR1 SGHDT and CDR2 YYEEEE come from the germline V gene.

The chain has TRBV7-9 and TRBJ2-3; 8 bases align to TRBD1. The CDR3 extends over 15 amino acids. Trimming removed 4 bases from V and 1 base from J; junction bases left unmatched: 4. In germline, CDR1 is SEHNR, CDR2 FQNEAQ (reference sequence). The chain's CDR3 is CASSSSGQGTDTQYF. In nucleotides, the CDR3 is TGTGCCAGCAGCTCATCGGGACAGGGCACAGATACGCAGTATTTT.

This clone has a handful of counts. The chain uses TRBV7-9 and TRBJ1-1, with a weak D call TRBD1 (5 bases). The CDR3 is 16 amino acids. V was cut by 5 bases and J by 1 base, with 17 bases left in between. Germline V gene sequence: CDR1 SEHNR, CDR2 FQNEAQ (reference sequence). The CDR3 reads CASSPREGKENTEAFF. CDR3 bases: TGTGCCAGCAGCCCACGGGAGGGGAAGGAGAACACTGAAGCTTTCTTT.

This clone showed up just once. The junction shows a germline mismatch at one end, possibly a read error. This chain connects TRBV11-3 to TRBJ2-6; TRBD1 is a possible D gene (5 bases). Germline CDR1 and CDR2: SGHNT and YENEEA. This CDR3 contains 15 residues. CDR3 residues: CASSLGGVGANGLTF. CDR3 DNA: TGTGCCAGCAGCTTAGGTGGGGTTGGGGCCAACGGCCTGACTTTC.

This CDR3 reads CSVEGSGNEQYF. In DNA, the CDR3 is TGCAGCGTTGAGGGTAGCGGAAACGAGCAGTACTTC. The chain combines TRBV29-1 with TRBJ2-7; D is possibly TRBD2 (6 bases). V was cut by 3 bases and J by 5 bases, with 11 bases left in between. Germline assignment: CDR1 SQVTM and CDR2 ANQGSEA. The CDR3 sequence is 12 residues long.

V and J are TRBV2 and TRBJ1-5, with D uncertain. The CDR3 spans 14 residues. Trimming took 6 bases from V and 1 from J, leaving 10 bases between them. Germline CDR1 SNHLY, CDR2 FYNNEI. The CDR3 sequence: CASSSRRSNQPQHF. The CDR3 coding sequence is TGTGCCAGCAGCAGCCGGAGGAGCAATCAGCCCCAGCATTTT.

The table lists this clone with a few counts. The J gene is TRBJ1-1, the V gene TRBV20-1; D not resolved. From germline, CDR1 is DFQATT and CDR2 SNEGSKA (reference sequence). V gave up 5 bases and J gave up 2 bases, with 6 bases separating them. This CDR3 is 11 amino acids long. CDR3 bases: TGCAGTGCTCCCCTCAACACTGAAGCTTTCTTT. Translating gives CSAPLNTEAFF.